This T cell receptor (beta chain) was profiled in a study of cytomegalovirus exposure and HLA in healthy donors. Study summary: Of the donors genotyped, 398 in all, less than 90% fell in the Caucasian-associated ancestry cluster.

With respect to this clone: The antigen remains unidentified.

Trimming at V came to 0 bases and at J to 7 bases, leaving 18 bases not matched to a gene. The CDR3 loop spans 19 amino acids. Germline V gene data show CDR1 as SGHRS and CDR2 as YFSETQ. The PCR employed 60 Vbeta primers together with 13 Jbeta primers. Per the study methods: Unique TCR beta chains totaled some 81 million in a later count, with roughly 12 million of them shared. Assay used: immunoSEQ multiplex PCR; TCRdb lists only in-frame clones, some missing. D and trimming were read from the DNA, whereas the V and J calls and clone size are those reported in that table. The table shows about 88,000 clones, with about nine tenths occurring only once. Study results and limitations: Follow-up analysis found HLA locus-dependent TCR association rates, highest for DRB1 and lowest for HLA-C. Using a false discovery rate of 0.05, a later analysis showed that about 16,000 TCR beta sequences were associated with HLA alleles.

The receptor was isolated from a man aged 18-30 years in good health and CMV-seronegative. Sequenced input: PBMCs. V and J are TRBV5-1 and TRBJ2-3; 9 bases are shared with TRBD1. Here the CDR3 reads CASSLEGGLATGGLNTQYF. CDR3 bases: TGCGCCAGCAGCTTGGAAGGGGGCTTAGCCACAGGGGGCCTCAATACGCAGTATTTT. The full variable domain, in which reference TRBV5-1 and TRBJ2-3 provide the parts outside the CDR3, is KAGVTQTPRYLIKTRGQQVTLSCSPISGHRSVSWYQQTPGQGLQFLFEYFSETQRNKGNFPGRFSGRQFSNSRSEMNVSTLELGDSALYLCASSLEGGLATGGLNTQYFGPGTRLTVL.